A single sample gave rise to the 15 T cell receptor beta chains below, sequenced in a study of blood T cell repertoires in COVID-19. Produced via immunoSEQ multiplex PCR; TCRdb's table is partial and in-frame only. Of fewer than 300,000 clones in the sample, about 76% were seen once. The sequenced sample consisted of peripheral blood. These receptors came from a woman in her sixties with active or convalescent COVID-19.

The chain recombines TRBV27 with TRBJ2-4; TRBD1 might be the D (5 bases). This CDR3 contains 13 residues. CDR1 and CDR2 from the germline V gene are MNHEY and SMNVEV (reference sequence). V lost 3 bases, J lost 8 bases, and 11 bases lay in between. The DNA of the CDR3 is TGTGCCAGCAGTTTCTCGACAGTGGACATTCAGTACTTC. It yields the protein CASSFSTVDIQYF.

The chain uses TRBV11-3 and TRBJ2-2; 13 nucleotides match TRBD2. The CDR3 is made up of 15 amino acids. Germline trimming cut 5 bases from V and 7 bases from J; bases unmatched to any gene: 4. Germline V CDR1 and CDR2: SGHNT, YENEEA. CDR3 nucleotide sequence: TGTGCCAGCAGCCAAACTAGCGGGGGGGTCGGGGAGCTGTTTTTT. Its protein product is CASSQTSGGVGELFF. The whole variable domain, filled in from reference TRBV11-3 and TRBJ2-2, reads EAGVVQSPRYKIIEKKQPVAFWCNPISGHNTLYWYLQNLGQGPELLIRYENEEAVDDSQLPKDRFSAERLKGVDSTLKIQPAELGDSAVYLCASSQTSGGVGELFFGEGSRLTVL.

CDR3 nucleotides: TGTGCCAGTAGCGGCTCAAGGGGATCTAATCAGCCCCAGCATTTT. The encoded protein is CASSGSRGSNQPQHF. V gene TRBV19 combines with J gene TRBJ1-5, with D possibly TRBD1 on 5 matching bases. The CDR3 is 15 residues long. CDR1 and CDR2 (germline): LNHDA, SQIVND (reference sequence). Between the trimmed V and J ends, which lost 6 bases and 4 bases, there was a span of 16 bases.

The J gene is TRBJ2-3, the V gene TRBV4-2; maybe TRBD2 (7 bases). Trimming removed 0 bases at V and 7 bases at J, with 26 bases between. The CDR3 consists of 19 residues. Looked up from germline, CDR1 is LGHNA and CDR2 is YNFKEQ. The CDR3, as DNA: TGTGCCAGCAGCCAAGATGGGGCGGGGGCCCTCCACCCGTTATATACGCAGTATTTT. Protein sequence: CASSQDGAGALHPLYTQYF.

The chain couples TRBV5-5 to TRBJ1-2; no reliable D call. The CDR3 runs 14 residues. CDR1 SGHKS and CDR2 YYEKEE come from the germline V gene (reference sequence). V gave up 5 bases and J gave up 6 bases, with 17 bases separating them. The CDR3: CASRFPGLKDGYTF. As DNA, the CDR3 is TGTGCCAGCAGATTCCCCGGGTTAAAAGATGGCTACACCTTC. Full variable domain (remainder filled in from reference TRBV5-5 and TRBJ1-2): DAGVTQSPTHLIKTRGQQVTLRCSPISGHKSVSWYQQVLGQGPQFIFQYYEKEERGRGNFPDRFSARQFPNYSSELNVNALLLGDSALYLCASRFPGLKDGYTFGSGTRLTVV.

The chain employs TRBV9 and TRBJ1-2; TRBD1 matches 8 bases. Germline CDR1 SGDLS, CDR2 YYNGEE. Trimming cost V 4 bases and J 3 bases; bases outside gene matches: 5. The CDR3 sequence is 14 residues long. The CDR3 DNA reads TGTGCCAGCAGCAGCCGGGACAGGCACTATGGCTACACCTTC. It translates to CASSSRDRHYGYTF.

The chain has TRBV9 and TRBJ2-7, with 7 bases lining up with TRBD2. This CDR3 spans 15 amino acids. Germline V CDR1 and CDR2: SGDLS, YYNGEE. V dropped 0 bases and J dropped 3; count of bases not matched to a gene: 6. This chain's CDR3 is CASSVAWGLHYEQYF. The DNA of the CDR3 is TGTGCCAGCAGCGTAGCTTGGGGACTACACTACGAGCAGTACTTC.

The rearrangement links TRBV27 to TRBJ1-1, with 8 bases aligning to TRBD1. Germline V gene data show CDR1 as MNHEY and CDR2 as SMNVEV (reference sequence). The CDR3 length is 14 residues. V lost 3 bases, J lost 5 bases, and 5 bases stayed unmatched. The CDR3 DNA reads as TGTGCCAGCAGTTTTCAGGGGGCGCTTACTGAAGCTTTCTTT. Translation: CASSFQGALTEAFF.

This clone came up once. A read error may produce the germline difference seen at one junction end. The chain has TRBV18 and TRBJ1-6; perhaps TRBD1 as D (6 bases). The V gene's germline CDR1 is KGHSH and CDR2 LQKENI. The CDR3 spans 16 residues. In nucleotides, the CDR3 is TGTGCCAGCTCACCCGGCACAGGGTCCTCTAATTCACCCCTCCACTTT. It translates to CASSPGTGSSNSPLHF.

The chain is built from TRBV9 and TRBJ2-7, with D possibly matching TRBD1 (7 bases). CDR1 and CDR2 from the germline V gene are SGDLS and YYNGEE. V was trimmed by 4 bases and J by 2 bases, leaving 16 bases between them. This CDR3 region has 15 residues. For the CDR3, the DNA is TGTGCCAGCAGCCAGACAGGGAGCGGGCCCTACGAGCAGTACTTC. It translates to CASSQTGSGPYEQYF.

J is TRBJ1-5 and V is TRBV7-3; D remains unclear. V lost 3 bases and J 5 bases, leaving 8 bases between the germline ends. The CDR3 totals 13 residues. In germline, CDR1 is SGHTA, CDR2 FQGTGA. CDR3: CASSFSVDQPQHF. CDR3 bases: TGTGCCAGCAGCTTCTCTGTAGATCAGCCCCAGCATTTT.

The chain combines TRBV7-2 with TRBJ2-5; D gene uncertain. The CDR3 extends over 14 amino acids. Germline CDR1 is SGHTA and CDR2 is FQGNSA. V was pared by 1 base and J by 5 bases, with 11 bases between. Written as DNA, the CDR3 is TGTGCCAGCAGCTTAGAACTCCGTCGGGAGACCCAGTACTTC. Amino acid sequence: CASSLELRRETQYF.

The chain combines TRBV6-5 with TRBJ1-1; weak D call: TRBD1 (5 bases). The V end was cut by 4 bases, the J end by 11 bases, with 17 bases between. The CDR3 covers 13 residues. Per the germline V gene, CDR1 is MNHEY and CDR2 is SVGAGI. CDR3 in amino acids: CASSFYGGGGAFF. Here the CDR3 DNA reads TGTGCCAGCAGTTTCTACGGGGGTGGAGGGGCTTTCTTT.

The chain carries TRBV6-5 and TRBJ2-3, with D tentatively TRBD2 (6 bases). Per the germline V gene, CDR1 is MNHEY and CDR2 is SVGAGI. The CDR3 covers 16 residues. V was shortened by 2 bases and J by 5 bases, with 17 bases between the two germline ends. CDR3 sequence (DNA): TGTGCCAGCAGTTACGGAGCGGGCCCCCGGGGAGATACGCAGTATTTT. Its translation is CASSYGAGPRGDTQYF.

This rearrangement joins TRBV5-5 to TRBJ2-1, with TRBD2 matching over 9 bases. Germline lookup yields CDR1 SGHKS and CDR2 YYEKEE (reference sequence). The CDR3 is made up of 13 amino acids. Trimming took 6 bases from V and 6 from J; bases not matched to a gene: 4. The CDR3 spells CASKTGLANEQFF. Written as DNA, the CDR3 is TGTGCCAGCAAAACGGGACTAGCCAATGAGCAGTTCTTC.